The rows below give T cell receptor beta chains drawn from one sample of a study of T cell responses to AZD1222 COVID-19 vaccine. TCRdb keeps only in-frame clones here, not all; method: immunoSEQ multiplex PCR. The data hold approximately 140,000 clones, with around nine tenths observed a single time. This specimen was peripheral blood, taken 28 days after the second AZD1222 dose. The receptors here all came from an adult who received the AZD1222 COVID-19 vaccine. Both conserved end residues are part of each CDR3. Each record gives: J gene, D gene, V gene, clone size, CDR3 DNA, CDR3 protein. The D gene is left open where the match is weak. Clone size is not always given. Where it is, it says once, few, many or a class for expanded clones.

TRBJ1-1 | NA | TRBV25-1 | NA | TGTGCCACAACACCCGGGGGGAACACTGAAGCTTTCTTT | CATTPGGNTEAFF
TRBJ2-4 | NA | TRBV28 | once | TGTGCCAGCAGTTTATCCGAAGGTGCCATTCAGTACTTC | CASSLSEGAIQYF
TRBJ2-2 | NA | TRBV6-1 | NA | TGTGCCAGCAGTGAAGCGGGGGGGCTGTACACCGGGGAGCTGTTTTTT | CASSEAGGLYTGELFF
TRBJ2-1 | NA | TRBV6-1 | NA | TGTGCCAGCAGTGATGGGGTAGTTCGCGATGAGCAGTTCTTC | CASSDGVVRDEQFF
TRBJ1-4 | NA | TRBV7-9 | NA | TGTGCCAGCATGGGCCCAACTAATGAAAAACTGTTTTTT | CASMGPTNEKLFF
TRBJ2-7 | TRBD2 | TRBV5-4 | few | TGTGCCAGCAGCTTAGCGGGATCCTTTCAGGAGCAGTACTTC | CASSLAGSFQEQYF
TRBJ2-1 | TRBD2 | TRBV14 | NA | TGTGCCAGCAGCCTTCTGGAGAGCGGGAGGAGTGAGCAGTTCTTC | CASSLLESGRSEQFF
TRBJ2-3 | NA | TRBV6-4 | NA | TGTGCCAGCAGCCCGGGTAGGGGGAGCACAGATACGCAGTATTTT | CASSPGRGSTDTQYF
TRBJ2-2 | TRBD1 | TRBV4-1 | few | TGCGCCAGCAGCCCGAGCGGACAGGGGGCAAGGATGGCCGGGGAGCTGTTTTTT | CASSPSGQGARMAGELFF
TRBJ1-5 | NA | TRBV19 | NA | TGTGCCAGTCGCGAGCAGATCAATCAGCCCCAGCATTTT | CASREQINQPQHF
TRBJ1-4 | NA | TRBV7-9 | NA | TGTGCCAGCAGCTTCGGTAATGAAAAACTGTTTTTT | CASSFGNEKLFF
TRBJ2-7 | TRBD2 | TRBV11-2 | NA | TGTGCCAGCAGTTCTCGGGGGGTTTCCTCCTACGAGCAGTACTTC | CASSSRGVSSYEQYF
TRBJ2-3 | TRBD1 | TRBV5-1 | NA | TGCGCCAGCAGCTTGGGGGGGACAGGGGCCCCAGATACGCAGTATTTT | CASSLGGTGAPDTQYF
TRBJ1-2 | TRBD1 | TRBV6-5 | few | TGTGCCAGCAGAAGCTTCGTCGGACAGGTGGCCTACACCTTC | CASRSFVGQVAYTF
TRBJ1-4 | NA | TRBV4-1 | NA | TGCGCCAGCAGCCCTCATCTCCGAGGCGGTGGCGAAAAACTGTTTTTT | CASSPHLRGGGEKLFF
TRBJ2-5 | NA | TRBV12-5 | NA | TGTGCTAGTGGTTTGGGCGGGGCCGGTATGGCCCAAGAGACCCAGTACTTC | CASGLGGAGMAQETQYF
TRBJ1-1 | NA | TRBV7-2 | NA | TGTGCCAGCAGCTTAGGGCGGGTCACTGAAGCTTTCTTT | CASSLGRVTEAFF
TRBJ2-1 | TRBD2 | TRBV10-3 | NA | TGTGCCATCAGTGAGCGGACTAGGCCCGACAATGAGCAGTTCTTC | CAISERTRPDNEQFF
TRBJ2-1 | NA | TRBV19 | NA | TGTGCCAGTAGTAGACAGTTCGGGTCCTACAATGAGCAGTTCTTC | CASSRQFGSYNEQFF
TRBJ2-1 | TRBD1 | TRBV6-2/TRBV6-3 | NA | TGTGCCAGCAGTTACGGGGGACAGGGAGGGCACAATGAGCAGTTCTTC | CASSYGGQGGHNEQFF
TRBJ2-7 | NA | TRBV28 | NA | TGTGCCAGCAGTCAGGGGACCTTCGAGCAGTACTTC | CASSQGTFEQYF
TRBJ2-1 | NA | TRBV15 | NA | TGTGCCACCAGCAGAGATAGTCAAATCCCCTACAATGAGCAGTTCTTC | CATSRDSQIPYNEQFF
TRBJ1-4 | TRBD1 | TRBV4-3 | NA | TGCGCCAGCAGCCCAAGACAGGGCTCCTTTCCAACTAATGAAAAACTGTTTTTT | CASSPRQGSFPTNEKLFF
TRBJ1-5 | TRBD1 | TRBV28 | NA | TGTGCCAGCAGCACCGGGACAGAGGCAAATCAGCCCCAGCATTTT | CASSTGTEANQPQHF
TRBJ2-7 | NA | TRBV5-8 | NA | TGTGCCAGCAGCTTGGTGAGGATTAGCGGAGGCGAGCAGTACTTC | CASSLVRISGGEQYF
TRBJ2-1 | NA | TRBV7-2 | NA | TGTGCCAGCAGCTTAGGTTTTCAGGAATTCTACAATGAGCAGTTCTTC | CASSLGFQEFYNEQFF
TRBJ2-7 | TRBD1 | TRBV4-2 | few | TGTGCCAGCAGCCAAGATTACGGGACAGGGGAGGGCGAGCAGTACTTC | CASSQDYGTGEGEQYF
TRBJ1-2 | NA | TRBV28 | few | TGTGCCAGCAGGCCCCGGGGAAGGGGTGAGGGCTACACCTTC | CASRPRGRGEGYTF
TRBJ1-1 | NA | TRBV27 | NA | TGTGCCAGCGGGAATTGGGGCACTGAAGCTTTCTTT | CASGNWGTEAFF
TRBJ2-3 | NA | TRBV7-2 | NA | TGTGCCAGCAGCCAGGAGGGCCGAAGCACAGATACGCAGTATTTT | CASSQEGRSTDTQYF
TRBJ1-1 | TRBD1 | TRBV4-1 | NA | TGCGCCAGCAGCCACCCCAGGGGGTTGGGGCCCATGAACACTGAAGCTTTCTTT | CASSHPRGLGPMNTEAFF
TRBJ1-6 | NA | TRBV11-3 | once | TGTGCCAGCAGCCCGGGGCCAAATTCACCCCTCCACTTT | CASSPGPNSPLHF
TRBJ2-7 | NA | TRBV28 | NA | TGTGCCAGCAGTTCCCCCCCGGACGGTACCTACGAGCAGTACTTC | CASSSPPDGTYEQYF
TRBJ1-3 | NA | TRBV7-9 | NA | TGTGCCAGCAGCTGGACGGGGTACTCTGGAAACACCATATATTTT | CASSWTGYSGNTIYF
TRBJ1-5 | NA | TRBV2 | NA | TGTGCCAGCAGGGTAGGGGCTCTGGGCAATCAGCCCCAGCATTTT | CASRVGALGNQPQHF
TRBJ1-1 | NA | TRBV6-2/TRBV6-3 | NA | TGTGCCAGCAGTTATCGTCACAGGAACACTGAAGCTTTCTTT | CASSYRHRNTEAFF
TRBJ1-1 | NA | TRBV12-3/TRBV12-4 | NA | TGTGCCAGCAGTTTCACGAGGAACACTGAAGCTTTCTTT | CASSFTRNTEAFF
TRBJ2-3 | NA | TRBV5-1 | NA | TGCGCCAGCAGCTTGGGGTCGCCGACAGATACGCAGTATTTT | CASSLGSPTDTQYF
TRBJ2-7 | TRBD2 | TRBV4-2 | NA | TGTGCCAGCAGCCAAGAAAGTTCTAGCGGGAGGCCCCACGAGCAGTACTTC | CASSQESSSGRPHEQYF
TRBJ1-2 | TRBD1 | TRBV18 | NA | TGTGCCAGCTCACCAACTGGGACAGGGAGGAATGGCTACACCTTC | CASSPTGTGRNGYTF
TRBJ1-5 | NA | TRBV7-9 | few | TGTGCCAGCAGCTTAGCGGGGGTGGGCAATCAGCCCCAGCATTTT | CASSLAGVGNQPQHF
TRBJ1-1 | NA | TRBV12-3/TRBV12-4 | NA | TGTGCCAGCAGTTATCAAGGGGGCACTGAAGCTTTCTTT | CASSYQGGTEAFF
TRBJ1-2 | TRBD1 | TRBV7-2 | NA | TGTGCCAGCAGCTTCAACCAGGGGGACTATGGCTACACCTTC | CASSFNQGDYGYTF
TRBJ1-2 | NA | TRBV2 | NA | TGTGCCAGCAGTGAGGGGGCAGGATTATATGGCTACACCTTC | CASSEGAGLYGYTF
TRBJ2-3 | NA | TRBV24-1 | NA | TGTGCCACCGGCCAGGGCAACACAGATACGCAGTATTTT | CATGQGNTDTQYF
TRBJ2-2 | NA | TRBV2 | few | TGTGCCAGCAGTGAAAACAGGGTGACCGGGGAGCTGTTTTTT | CASSENRVTGELFF
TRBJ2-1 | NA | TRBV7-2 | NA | TGTGCCAGCAGCCCGTCCCACTTAAGCTCCTACAATGAGCAGTTCTTC | CASSPSHLSSYNEQFF
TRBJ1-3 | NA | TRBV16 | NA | TGTGCCAGCAGCCAATCGGGGGGCGCGAACACCATATATTTT | CASSQSGGANTIYF
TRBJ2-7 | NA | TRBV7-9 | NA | TGTGCCAGCAGCTTAGTATCAGGTTTAGCAACCTACGAGCAGTACTTC | CASSLVSGLATYEQYF
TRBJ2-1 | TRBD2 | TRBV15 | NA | TGTGCCACCAGCACTAGCGGGGAGTACAATGAGCAGTTCTTC | CATSTSGEYNEQFF
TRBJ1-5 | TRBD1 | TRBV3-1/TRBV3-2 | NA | TGTGCCAGCAGCCCGTCCCGGGACAGGTTTGGAAATCAGCCCCAGCATTTT | CASSPSRDRFGNQPQHF
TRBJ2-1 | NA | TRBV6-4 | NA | TGTGCCAGCAGTGACGGCGAGGGCCAATCGGAAAATGAGCAGTTCTTC | CASSDGEGQSENEQFF
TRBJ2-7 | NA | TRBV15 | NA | TGTGCCACCAGCAGAGAAGCCTCGGGGAACTACGAGCAGTACTTC | CATSREASGNYEQYF
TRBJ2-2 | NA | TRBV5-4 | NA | TGTGCCAGCAGCATTGACCCGGACAACACCGGGGAGCTGTTTTTT | CASSIDPDNTGELFF